This TCR beta chain came from a study of yellow fever vaccine responses in identical twins. Study-wide findings and caveats: Twins' T cell vaccine responses reportedly looked partly convergent, partly personalized.

A single count supports this clonotype. Its matching antigen is unknown. A junction boundary mismatches the germline segment, possibly from a read error. TCRdb re-called the RT-PCR reads through MiXCR, storing one row per CDR3 protein. The sample records over 2,000 distinct CDR3 sequences, approximately 80% being singletons. Germline CDR1 DFQATT, CDR2 SNEGSKA (reference sequence). This CDR3 is built from 13 residues. The source of this sequence is a female donor who received the yellow fever vaccine. The source was T cells from blood (PBMCs), unsorted or a sorted subset (not recorded which), collected before or after yellow fever vaccination (not recorded which). The chain combines TRBV20-1 with TRBJ2-3; 12 bases map to TRBD2. CDR3 residues: CSASGRGTDTQYF. The CDR3 DNA reads as TGCAGCGCTAGCGGGAGGGGTACAGATACGCAGTATTTT.